The 10 T cell receptor beta chains below come from one sample, sequenced in a study of blood T cell repertoires in COVID-19. Assay: immunoSEQ multiplex PCR; the TCRdb copy retains only in-frame clones and omits some. The top ten hold around 21% of the sample, which has around 70,000 clones, 70% to 75% seen once. Sequencing was carried out using peripheral blood. Receptors originate from a man in his 70s with acute or convalescent COVID-19.

The CDR3 DNA is TGTGCCAGCAGCCGAACCGGACAGGGGGAGAACACTGAAGCTTTCTTT. Translating it yields CASSRTGQGENTEAFF. The rearrangement joins TRBV2 to TRBJ1-1; 10 bases are a match to TRBD1. The germline V gene encodes CDR1 SNHLY and CDR2 FYNNEI. The CDR3 is 16 amino acids. V shed 6 bases and J 1 base; nucleotides not matched to a gene: 8.

The chain uses TRBV21-1 and TRBJ2-4; the table's D call TRBD2 went unverified against the DNA. TRBV21-1 is a documented pseudogene. This CDR3 is built from 15 residues. The DNA for the CDR3 is TGTGCCAGCAGCAACCGCGATGTAGCCAAAAACATTCAGTACTTC. Its protein product is CASSNRDVAKNIQYF.

This clone was seen a few times. The chain joins TRBV19 to TRBJ2-1; 10 bases fit TRBD2. V shed 7 bases, J shed 6 bases, and the junction held 12 bases outside the gene matches. The CDR3 contains 16 residues. Germline lookup yields CDR1 LNHDA and CDR2 SQIVND (reference sequence). Here the CDR3 reads CASTRLAGAESNEQFF. For the CDR3, the DNA is TGTGCCAGTACGCGGCTAGCGGGAGCGGAATCCAATGAGCAGTTCTTC. Using reference TRBV19 and TRBJ2-1 for the parts outside the CDR3, the full variable domain is DGGITQSPKYLFRKEGQNVTLSCEQNLNHDAMYWYRQDPGQGLRLIYYSQIVNDFQKGDIAEGYSVSREKKESFPLTVTSAQKNPTAFYLCASTRLAGAESNEQFFGPGTRLTVL.

The chain joins TRBV9 to TRBJ2-1; no reliable D call. V lost 0 bases, J lost 10 bases, and 11 bases lay in between. CDR1 SGDLS and CDR2 YYNGEE come from the germline V gene. The CDR3 consists of 13 residues. The CDR3 bases are TGTGCCAGCAGCGTAGGCGGCGGTGGCGAGCAGTTCTTC. This translates into CASSVGGGGEQFF.

The chain joins TRBV7-2 to TRBJ2-3; D ambiguous. Germline CDR1 SGHTA, CDR2 FQGNSA. The CDR3 is 14 residues long. Trimming shortened V by 5 bases and J by 4 bases, and 13 bases separated the two germline ends. The CDR3 nucleotides read TGTGCCAGCAGCCCCCCCCCTTCCCCAGATACGCAGTATTTT. Its translation: CASSPPPSPDTQYF.

The gene calls are TRBV28 and TRBJ1-3; 7 bases agree with TRBD1. Germline trimming cut 5 bases from V and 0 bases from J; bases unmatched to any gene: 10. Germline V gene data show CDR1 as MDHEN and CDR2 as SYDVKM. This CDR3 contains 17 residues. Here the CDR3 reads CASSQIGGQSSGNTIYF. The DNA of the CDR3 is TGTGCCAGCAGTCAGATAGGGGGACAGTCCTCTGGAAACACCATATATTTT. Complete variable domain (other parts from reference TRBV28 and TRBJ1-3): DVKVTQSSRYLVKRTGEKVFLECVQDMDHENMFWYRQDPGLGLRLIYFSYDVKMKEKGDIPEGYSVSREKKERFSLILESASTNQTSMYLCASSQIGGQSSGNTIYFGEGSWLTVV.

The V and J genes are TRBV5-6 and TRBJ1-1, with D tentatively TRBD1 (5 bases). The germline V gene has CDR1 SGHDT and CDR2 YYEEEE. The length of the CDR3 is 14 residues. Trimming took 5 bases from V and 2 from J, leaving 13 bases between them. The DNA for the CDR3 is TGTGCCAGCAGTTGGCGACAGACCAACACTGAAGCTTTCTTT. It encodes CASSWRQTNTEAFF.

The chain employs TRBV27 and TRBJ1-5, with 9 bases aligning to TRBD1. Germline CDR1 and CDR2: MNHEY and SMNVEV (reference sequence). The CDR3 is made up of 18 amino acids. V shed 0 bases and J 0 bases; nucleotides not matched to a gene: 6. This CDR3 is CASSLSGGGQGSNQPQHF. The CDR3 bases are TGTGCCAGCAGTTTATCGGGCGGGGGACAGGGTAGCAATCAGCCCCAGCATTTT.

The chain couples TRBV18 to TRBJ1-5, with a tentative D call TRBD1 (6 bases). The CDR3 sequence is 16 residues long. Per germline, CDR1 KGHSH and CDR2 LQKENI. V gave up 0 bases and J gave up 6 bases, with 15 bases separating them. The CDR3 nucleotides read TGTGCCAGCTCACCACCGGAAGGGGGAAGACTTCAGCCCCAGCATTTT. It specifies CASSPPEGGRLQPQHF. The variable domain in full, with the rest retrieved from reference TRBV18 and TRBJ1-5, is NAGVMQNPRHLVRRRGQEARLRCSPMKGHSHVYWYRQLPEEGLKFMVYLQKENIIDESGMPKERFSAEFPKEGPSILRIQQVVRGDSAAYFCASSPPEGGRLQPQHFGDGTRLSIL.

The rearrangement joins TRBV11-2 to TRBJ2-1; 12 nucleotides agree with TRBD2. Germline lookup yields CDR1 SGHAT and CDR2 FQNNGV. This CDR3 is 15 amino acids long. V lost 5 bases, J lost 6 bases, and 5 bases stayed unmatched. In DNA form, the CDR3 reads TGTGCCAGCAGCCCCGGGACTAGCGGGCTCAATGAGCAGTTCTTC. Protein: CASSPGTSGLNEQFF. Complete variable domain (other parts from reference TRBV11-2 and TRBJ2-1): EAGVAQSPRYKIIEKRQSVAFWCNPISGHATLYWYQQILGQGPKLLIQFQNNGVVDDSQLPKDRFSAERLKGVDSTLKIQPAKLEDSAVYLCASSPGTSGLNEQFFGPGTRLTVL.